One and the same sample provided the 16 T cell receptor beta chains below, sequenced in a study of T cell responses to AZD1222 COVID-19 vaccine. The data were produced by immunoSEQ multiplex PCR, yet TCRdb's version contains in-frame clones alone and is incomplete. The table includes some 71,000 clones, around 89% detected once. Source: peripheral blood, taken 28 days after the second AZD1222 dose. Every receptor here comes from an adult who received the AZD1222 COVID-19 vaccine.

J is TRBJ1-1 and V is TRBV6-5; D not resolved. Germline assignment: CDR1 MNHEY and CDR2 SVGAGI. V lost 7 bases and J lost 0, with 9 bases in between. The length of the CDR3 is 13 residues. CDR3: CASTNHMNTEAFF. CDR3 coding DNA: TGTGCCAGCACAAACCATATGAACACTGAAGCTTTCTTT.

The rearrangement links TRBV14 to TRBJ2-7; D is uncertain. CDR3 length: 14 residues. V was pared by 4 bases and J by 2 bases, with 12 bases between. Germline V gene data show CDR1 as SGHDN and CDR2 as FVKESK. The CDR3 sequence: CASSPSRNPYEQYF. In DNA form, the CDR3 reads TGTGCCAGCAGCCCGTCCAGGAACCCCTACGAGCAGTACTTC.

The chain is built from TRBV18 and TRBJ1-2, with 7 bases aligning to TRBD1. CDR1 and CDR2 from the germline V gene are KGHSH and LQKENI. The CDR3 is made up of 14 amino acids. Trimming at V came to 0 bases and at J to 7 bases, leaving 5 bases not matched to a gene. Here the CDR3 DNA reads TGTGCCAGCTCACCACCGACAGGGTTTAGTGGCTACACCTTC. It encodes CASSPPTGFSGYTF. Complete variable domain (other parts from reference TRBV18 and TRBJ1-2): NAGVMQNPRHLVRRRGQEARLRCSPMKGHSHVYWYRQLPEEGLKFMVYLQKENIIDESGMPKERFSAEFPKEGPSILRIQQVVRGDSAAYFCASSPPTGFSGYTFGSGTRLTVV.

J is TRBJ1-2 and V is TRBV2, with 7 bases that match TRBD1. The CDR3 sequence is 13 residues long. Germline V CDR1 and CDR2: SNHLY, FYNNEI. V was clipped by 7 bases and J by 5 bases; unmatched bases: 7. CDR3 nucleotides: TGTGCCAGCAAGGGACAGAGCAATTATGGCTACACCTTC. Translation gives CASKGQSNYGYTF.

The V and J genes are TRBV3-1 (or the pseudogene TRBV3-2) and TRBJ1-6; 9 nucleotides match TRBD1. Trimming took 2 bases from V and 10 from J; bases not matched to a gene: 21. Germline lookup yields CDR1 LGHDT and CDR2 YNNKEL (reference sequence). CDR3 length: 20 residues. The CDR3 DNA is TGTGCCAGCAGCCAAATCCGGGACAGGGCTCTACTGTGGGTTAGGTCACCCCTCCACTTT. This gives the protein CASSQIRDRALLWVRSPLHF.

Here the CDR3 reads CASNPGLASYEQYF. The CDR3 coding sequence is TGTGCCAGCAATCCAGGACTAGCCTCCTACGAGCAGTACTTC. The chain couples TRBV2 to TRBJ2-7, with TRBD2 identical over 8 bases. The junction had 5 bases not matched to a gene; V was cut back by 7 bases and J by 0 bases. There are 14 residues in the CDR3. Germline lookup yields CDR1 SNHLY and CDR2 FYNNEI. The full variable domain, rest sourced from reference TRBV2 and TRBJ2-7, is EPEVTQTPSHQVTQMGQEVILRCVPISNHLYFYWYRQILGQKVEFLVSFYNNEISEKSEIFDDQFSVERPDGSNFTLKIRSTKLEDSAMYFCASNPGLASYEQYFGPGTRLTVT.

The CDR3 here is CASSSGQAYGYTF. In DNA, the CDR3 is TGTGCCAGCAGTTCCGGACAGGCCTATGGCTACACCTTC. The V and J genes are TRBV6-5 and TRBJ1-2, with 7 bases identical to TRBD1. This CDR3 region has 13 residues. The germline CDR1 and CDR2 sequences are MNHEY and SVGAGI. J gave up 4 bases and V 4 bases, and 3 bases lay outside the gene matches.

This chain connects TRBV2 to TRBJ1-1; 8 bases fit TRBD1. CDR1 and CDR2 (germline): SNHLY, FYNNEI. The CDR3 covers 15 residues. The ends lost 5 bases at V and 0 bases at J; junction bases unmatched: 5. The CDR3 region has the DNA TGTGCCAGCAGTCAACAGGGACAGGTGAACACTGAAGCTTTCTTT. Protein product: CASSQQGQVNTEAFF.

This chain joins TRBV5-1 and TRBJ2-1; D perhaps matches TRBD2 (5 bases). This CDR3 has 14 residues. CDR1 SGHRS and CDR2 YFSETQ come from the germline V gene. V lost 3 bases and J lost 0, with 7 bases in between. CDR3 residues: CASSSRDSYNEQFF. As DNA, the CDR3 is TGCGCCAGCAGCTCCCGGGACTCCTACAATGAGCAGTTCTTC.

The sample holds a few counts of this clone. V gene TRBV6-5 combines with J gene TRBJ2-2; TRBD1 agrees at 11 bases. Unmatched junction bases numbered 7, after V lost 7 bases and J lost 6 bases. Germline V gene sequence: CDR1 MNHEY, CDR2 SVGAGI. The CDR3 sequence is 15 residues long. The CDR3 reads CASTAGTGGPGELFF. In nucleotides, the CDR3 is TGTGCCAGCACCGCCGGGACAGGGGGGCCCGGGGAGCTGTTTTTT.

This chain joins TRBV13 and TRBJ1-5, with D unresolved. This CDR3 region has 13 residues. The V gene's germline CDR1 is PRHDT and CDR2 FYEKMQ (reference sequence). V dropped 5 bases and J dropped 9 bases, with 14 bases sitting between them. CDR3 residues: CASSTRGEGPQHF. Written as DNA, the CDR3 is TGTGCCAGCAGCACCCGGGGAGAAGGGCCCCAGCATTTT.

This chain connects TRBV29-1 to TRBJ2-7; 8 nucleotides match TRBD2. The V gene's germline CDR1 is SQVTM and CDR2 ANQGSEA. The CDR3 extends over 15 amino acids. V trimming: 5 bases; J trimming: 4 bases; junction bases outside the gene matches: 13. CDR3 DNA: TGCAGCGTTATAAGCGGGAGAAGGAAAATGTACGAGCAGTACTTC. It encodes CSVISGRRKMYEQYF.

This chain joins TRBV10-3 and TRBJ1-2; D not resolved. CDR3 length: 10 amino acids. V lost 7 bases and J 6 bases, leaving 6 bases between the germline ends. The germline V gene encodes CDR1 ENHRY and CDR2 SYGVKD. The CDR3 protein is CAIKGNGYTF. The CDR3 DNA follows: TGTGCCATCAAGGGCAATGGCTACACCTTC.

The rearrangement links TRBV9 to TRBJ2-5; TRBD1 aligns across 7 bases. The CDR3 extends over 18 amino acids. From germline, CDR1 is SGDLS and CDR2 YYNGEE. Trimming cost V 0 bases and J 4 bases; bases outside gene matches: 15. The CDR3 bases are TGTGCCAGCAGCGTAGAGCCCCTCCGACAGGGCCGGAGAGAGACCCAGTACTTC. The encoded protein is CASSVEPLRQGRRETQYF.

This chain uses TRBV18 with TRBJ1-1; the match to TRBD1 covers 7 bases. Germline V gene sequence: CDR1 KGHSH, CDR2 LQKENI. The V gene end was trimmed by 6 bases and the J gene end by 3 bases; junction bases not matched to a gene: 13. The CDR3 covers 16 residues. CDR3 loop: CASSQGDPAAHTEAFF. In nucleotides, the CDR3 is TGTGCCAGCTCGCAGGGGGATCCTGCGGCGCACACTGAAGCTTTCTTT.

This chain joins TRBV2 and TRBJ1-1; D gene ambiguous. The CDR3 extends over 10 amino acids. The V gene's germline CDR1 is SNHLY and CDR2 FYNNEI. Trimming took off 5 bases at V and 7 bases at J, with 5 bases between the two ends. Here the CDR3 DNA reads TGTGCCAGCAGTCTCCGTGAAGCTTTCTTT. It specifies CASSLREAFF.